This TCR beta chain was recorded in a study of blood T cell repertoires in COVID-19. About the study: Sites across the United States, Italy and Spain contributed samples from acute and convalescent COVID-19. Nucleic acid was either cDNA or gDNA, and it came from T cells, B-cell-depleted T cells, or PBMCs.

This CDR3 spans 14 amino acids. After removal of 3 bases from V and 8 bases from J, the junction contained 8 bases not matched to a gene. Germline assignment: CDR1 SGHDT and CDR2 YYEEEE. Sequenced by immunoSEQ multiplex PCR; TCRdb stores in-frame clones only, minus some. This repertoire shows about 40,000 clones, 88% found once; its top ten account for around 2.3%. This receptor was obtained from a human donor in a cohort sampled during active COVID-19. This chain uses TRBV5-6 with TRBJ2-1; 7 nucleotides align to TRBD2. Sequencing input: peripheral blood. The CDR3 coding sequence is TGTGCCAGCAGCTCCCGGGACTATACGTATGAGCAGTTCTTC. Its protein product is CASSSRDYTYEQFF.